This TCR beta chain was captured by sequencing in a study of shared clonotypes between healthy human individuals. The CDR3 is 12 residues long. V was clipped by 3 bases and J by 8 bases, with 9 bases between them. Germline lookup yields CDR1 SGHNT and CDR2 YYREEE (reference sequence). Assay used: immunoSEQ multiplex PCR; TCRdb lists only in-frame clones, some missing. The sample lists roughly 2.1 million clones, under 95% occurring once. CD45RO-negative CD8 cells positively selected for CCR7 made up the naive population, which excluded terminally differentiated effector memory CD45RA+ cells. The sequence came from a man aged 18 to 30 in good health. Some clones in this sample may be carry-over from other donors' samples. Sample: naive CD8+ T cells from PBMCs. The chain joins TRBV5-4 to TRBJ2-1; tentative D call: TRBD2 (6 bases). As DNA, the CDR3 is TGTGCCAGCAGCTACGGAGGGGATGAGCAGTTCTTC. This translates into CASSYGGDEQFF. Using reference TRBV5-4 and TRBJ2-1 for the parts outside the CDR3, the full variable domain is ETGVTQSPTHLIKTRGQQVTLRCSSQSGHNTVSWYQQALGQGPQFIFQYYREEENGRGNFPPRFSGLQFPNYSSELNVNALELDDSALYLCASSYGGDEQFFGPGTRLTVL.